This TCR beta chain was sequenced during a study of T cells in narcolepsy. Background on the study: Donors had narcolepsy type 1 or type 2, or were healthy controls. Study-wide results and limits: Autoreactive HCRT-specific and TRIB2-specific clonotypes were marked in same-patient CSF-versus-blood CD4+ comparisons.

Sequencing was performed with immunoSEQ multiplex PCR; in TCRdb, only in-frame clones are kept and a portion is missing. The sample yields about 40,000 clones, around 89% seen once. Germline CDR1 SGHDT, CDR2 YYEEEE. The CDR3 spans 17 residues. As to this clone: Its specificity is not known. The junction differs from germline at one of its ends, possibly a read error.

The specimen sequenced was CD45RA- memory CD4+ T cells from PBMCs. This TCR was sampled from a human donor with narcolepsy. The chain links TRBV5-6 to TRBJ1-6; 7 bases align to TRBD1. Here the CDR3 DNA reads TGTGCCAGCAGCAGAAACGCCGGGACAGCTCCCTCCTCACCCCCCCACTTT. As protein: CASSRNAGTAPSSPPHF.